The T cell receptor beta chain described here comes from a study of T cell repertoires in cytomegalovirus infection. Study summary: In public TCR beta signatures, there were indications of both CMV infection and matching HLA type. Study outcomes and limitations: CMV carriers having the relevant HLA were flagged by cumulative public TCR beta family frequency. CMV-specific TCR beta clonotypes restricted by HLA-C were the ones dominating the ex vivo response.

The sample holds many counts of this clonotype. Its antigen is unidentified. From the reads, TCRdb called clonotypes with MiXCR, one entry per CDR3 protein. The data hold approximately 770,000 distinct CDR3 sequences, with almost 30% observed a single time. Per germline, CDR1 SGHVS and CDR2 FNYEAQ. This CDR3 has 14 residues. Trimming removed 3 bases at V and 7 bases at J, with 10 bases between. The sequence came from a human donor in good health (CMV status not recorded). Some clones in this sample may be carry-over from other donors' samples. This rearrangement joins TRBV7-6 to TRBJ1-6, with D maybe TRBD1 (6 bases). The sequencing here drew on cultured CD8+ T cells from PBMCs, taken from culture after CMV antigen stimulation. DNA for the CDR3: TGTGCCAGCAGCTTTGGCAGGGGAAATTCACCCCTCCACTTT. Translating gives CASSFGRGNSPLHF. Full variable domain (missing parts from reference TRBV7-6 and TRBJ1-6): GAGVSQSPRYKVTKRGQDVALRCDPISGHVSLYWYRQALGQGPEFLTYFNYEAQQDKSGLPNDRFSAERPEGSISTLTIQRTEQRDSAMYRCASSFGRGNSPLHFGNGTRLTVT.